Listed below are T cell receptor beta chains from one sample, sequenced in a study of T cell responses to AZD1222 COVID-19 vaccine. Only in-frame clones appear in the TCRdb table, and some are missing; sequencing was by immunoSEQ multiplex PCR. This table has 85,000 to 100,000 clones, roughly 80% appearing once. Here the sequenced sample was peripheral blood, taken on day 0 of AZD1222 vaccination. The receptors were sampled from an adult in good health. Each CDR3 is given with its conserved first and last residue. A D gene is named only where the DNA matches it firmly. Clone size is stated in some rows and not others, as once, few, many or a class when expanded.

j_call | clone_size | v_call | d_call | cdr3_aa | cdr3_nt
TRBJ2-3 | - | TRBV2 | TRBD1 | CASRRDSNTDTQYF | TGTGCCAGCAGGAGGGACAGCAACACAGATACGCAGTATTTT
TRBJ1-3 | few | TRBV11-2 | - | CASSLDGAAGNTIYF | TGTGCCAGCAGCTTAGATGGGGCAGCTGGAAACACCATATATTTT
TRBJ2-7 | - | TRBV5-4 | - | CASSFGGVRRAYEQYF | TGTGCCAGCAGCTTCGGTGGCGTTCGGCGGGCCTACGAGCAGTACTTC
TRBJ2-1 | - | TRBV28 | TRBD2 | CASTSAGTSVGEQFF | TGTGCCAGCACCTCAGCCGGGACTAGTGTTGGTGAGCAGTTCTTC
TRBJ2-2 | - | TRBV5-1 | TRBD2 | CASSRGLAGGRTGELFF | TGCGCCAGCAGCCGCGGACTAGCGGGAGGACGGACCGGGGAGCTGTTTTTT
TRBJ2-7 | - | TRBV11-2 | - | CASSPHGGGGPYEQYF | TGTGCCAGCAGCCCCCATGGGGGAGGGGGTCCCTACGAGCAGTACTTC
TRBJ1-2 | few | TRBV15 | - | CATSRDGIIGDYGYTF | TGTGCCACCAGCAGGGACGGCATTATAGGGGACTATGGCTACACCTTC
TRBJ2-7 | - | TRBV11-3 | TRBD2 | CASSPREGDEQYF | TGTGCCAGCAGCCCTCGGGAGGGAGACGAGCAGTACTTC
TRBJ1-5 | - | TRBV19 | TRBD1 | CASSEQTGFQPQHF | TGTGCCAGTAGTGAACAGACAGGGTTTCAGCCCCAGCATTTT
TRBJ1-6 | once | TRBV12-3/TRBV12-4 | - | CASSLISESPLHF | TGTGCCAGCAGTTTAATCTCGGAATCACCCCTCCACTTT
TRBJ2-1 | - | TRBV11-2 | TRBD2 | CASSSFGREDEQFF | TGTGCCAGCAGCTCCTTCGGGCGGGAGGATGAGCAGTTCTTC
TRBJ2-7 | few | TRBV4-3 | TRBD1 | CASSQDVHRGYEQYF | TGCGCCAGCAGCCAAGACGTGCACAGGGGCTACGAGCAGTACTTC
TRBJ1-3 | once | TRBV14 | - | CASSQVGNTIYF | TGTGCCAGCAGCCAAGTTGGAAACACCATATATTTT
TRBJ1-3 | - | TRBV28 | TRBD1 | CASSSVGQAGNTIYF | TGTGCCAGCAGTTCCGTTGGACAGGCTGGAAACACCATATATTTT
TRBJ1-1 | - | TRBV2 | - | CASSVAVGTEAFF | TGTGCCAGCAGTGTTGCGGTTGGCACTGAAGCTTTCTTT
TRBJ2-1 | - | TRBV12-3/TRBV12-4 | - | CASSFAGNEQFF | TGTGCCAGCAGTTTCGCGGGCAATGAGCAGTTCTTC
TRBJ2-1 | - | TRBV9 | TRBD2 | CASSAQTTSGPNNEQFF | TGTGCCAGCAGCGCTCAAACCACTAGCGGGCCGAACAATGAGCAGTTCTTC
TRBJ2-3 | - | TRBV4-3 | - | CASSQVHSSTDTQYF | TGCGCCAGCAGCCAAGTCCATTCGAGCACAGATACGCAGTATTTT
TRBJ2-2 | - | TRBV4-2 | TRBD2 | CASSQPTSGRSDTGELFF | TGTGCCAGCAGCCAACCCACTAGCGGGAGGTCGGACACCGGGGAGCTGTTTTTT
TRBJ2-7 | - | TRBV11-2 | TRBD2 | CASSSLAGGAYEQYF | TGTGCCAGCAGCTCGCTAGCGGGCGGGGCCTACGAGCAGTACTTC
TRBJ1-5 | - | TRBV28 | - | CASSWTFSNQPQHF | TGTGCCAGCAGTTGGACATTTAGCAATCAGCCCCAGCATTTT
TRBJ1-1 | - | TRBV9 | TRBD1 | CASSKRTGVVGTEAFF | TGTGCCAGCAGCAAACGGACAGGGGTTGTGGGCACTGAAGCTTTCTTT
TRBJ1-6 | - | TRBV5-5 | - | CASSSWGAHSPLHF | TGTGCCAGCAGCTCCTGGGGGGCGCATTCACCCCTCCACTTT
TRBJ2-3 | few | TRBV9 | TRBD2 | CASSVGLLEGLAGGEGTQYF | TGTGCCAGCAGCGTAGGCCTACTAGAGGGACTAGCGGGAGGAGAGGGTACGCAGTATTTT
TRBJ1-2 | - | TRBV28 | - | CASSFRQVVYGYTF | TGTGCCAGCAGTTTTAGGCAGGTCGTTTATGGCTACACCTTC
TRBJ2-7 | - | TRBV11-2 | TRBD2 | CASSQAGGPSEQYF | TGTGCCAGCAGCCAAGCGGGAGGGCCCTCCGAGCAGTACTTC
TRBJ2-7 | - | TRBV6-5 | TRBD2 | CASSRGEPGGHEQYF | TGTGCCAGCAGCCGGGGGGAGCCGGGGGGGCACGAGCAGTACTTC
TRBJ1-3 | - | TRBV5-4 | - | CASSWEPGNTIYF | TGTGCCAGCAGCTGGGAGCCTGGAAACACCATATATTTT
TRBJ2-1 | - | TRBV11-3 | TRBD1 | CASSLGGQGAYNEQFF | TGTGCCAGCAGCTTAGGGGGACAGGGTGCCTACAATGAGCAGTTCTTC
TRBJ1-5 | few | TRBV18 | - | CASSPFQRDSNQPQHF | TGTGCCAGCTCACCATTCCAACGGGATAGCAATCAGCCCCAGCATTTT
TRBJ2-7 | - | TRBV27 | - | CASSLRNSYEQYF | TGTGCCAGCAGCCTTCGAAACTCCTACGAGCAGTACTTC
TRBJ2-7 | - | TRBV6-2/TRBV6-3 | - | CASSYSLLYEQYF | TGTGCCAGCAGTTACTCGCTCCTCTACGAGCAGTACTTC
TRBJ2-3 | few | TRBV18 | - | CASSPQWSTTDTQYF | TGTGCCAGCTCACCACAATGGAGTACCACGGATACGCAGTATTTT